This record looks at one TCR beta chain sequence and its context. Antigen specificity is unknown. The sample belongs to a study of shared clonotypes between healthy human individuals. Study-wide points: Some naive CD4 clonotypes, roughly 4.7%, turned up in common across four donors. The authors expected sequencing depth to affect clonotype sharing among donors.

Profiling relied on immunoSEQ multiplex PCR, and the TCRdb table lists in-frame clones only, not all of them. The sample yields about 2,500,000 clones, roughly nine tenths seen once. The CDR3 sequence is 16 residues long. Trimming removed 0 bases at V and 3 bases at J, with 14 bases between. In germline, CDR1 is KGHSH, CDR2 LQKENI. This sequence was found in a man between 18 and 35 years old in good health. Sequencing was done on a sample of naive CD4+ T cells sorted from blood. Subset reported: CD45RA+ positively selected. The gene calls are TRBV18 and TRBJ1-2, with a possible D match to TRBD1 (6 bases). The CDR3 sequence: CASSPPPGGAYYGYTF. CDR3 sequence (DNA): TGTGCCAGCTCACCACCGCCGGGGGGGGCGTACTATGGCTACACCTTC. Full variable domain (rest looked up from reference TRBV18 and TRBJ1-2): NAGVMQNPRHLVRRRGQEARLRCSPMKGHSHVYWYRQLPEEGLKFMVYLQKENIIDESGMPKERFSAEFPKEGPSILRIQQVVRGDSAAYFCASSPPPGGAYYGYTFGSGTRLTVV.